Sequencing of this TCR beta chain was carried out in a study of blood T cells in healthy people across ages. Study in general: Template switching caught about one barcoded beta molecule for each two T cells. Overall study results and limits: A strong correlation was found between TCR beta diversity and the percentage of naive T cells. Donor CMV status was unknown, possibly confounding expanded clonotype changes.

Each sample provided at least 5.5 micrograms of extracted total RNA. Regarding this clonotype: What it binds is unknown.

This CDR3 comprises 14 residues. From germline, CDR1 is SQVTM and CDR2 ANQGSEA. V gave up 0 bases and J gave up 4 bases; unmatched junction bases: 4. Primed by a sample-barcoded 5' primer and a J-beta primer mix, a second PCR proceeded for about 7 to 12 cycles. Via MiXCR, TCRdb re-called the 5' RACE reads, giving one row per CDR3 protein. Of fewer than 2 million distinct CDR3 sequences listed, about 39% are singletons. This receptor was identified in a human donor in good health. The V call is TRBV29-1, the J call TRBJ2-5; TRBD1 matches 8 bases. The sequenced sample consisted of blood. Written as DNA, the CDR3 is TGCAGCGTTGAAGATACGGGGACAGGAGAGACCCAGTACTTC. Translation gives CSVEDTGTGETQYF.